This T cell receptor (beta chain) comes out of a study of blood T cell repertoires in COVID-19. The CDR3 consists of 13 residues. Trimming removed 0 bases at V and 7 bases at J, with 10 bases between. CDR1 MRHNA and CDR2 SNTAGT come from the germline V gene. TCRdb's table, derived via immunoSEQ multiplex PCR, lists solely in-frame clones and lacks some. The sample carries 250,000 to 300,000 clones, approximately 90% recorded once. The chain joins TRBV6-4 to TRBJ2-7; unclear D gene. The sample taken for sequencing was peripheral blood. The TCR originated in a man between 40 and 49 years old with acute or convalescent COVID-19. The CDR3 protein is CASSDSSLREQYF. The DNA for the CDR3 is TGTGCCAGCAGTGACTCGAGTCTCAGGGAGCAGTACTTC.